The clone carrying this T cell receptor beta chain showed up just a few times. Germline CDR1 SQVTM, CDR2 ANQGSEA. The CDR3 covers 13 residues. Trimming stripped 4 bases from V and 0 bases from J, with 9 bases between. This sample was included in a study of regulatory T cells in long-lasting Graves disease. iRepertoire HTBI primers and Arm-PCR of CDR3 regions built TCR beta libraries. Each CDR3 protein gets one entry after TCRdb re-called the multiplex PCR reads with MiXCR. The sample has about 560,000 distinct CDR3 sequences, about 16% seen once. Time point: newly diagnosed GD, antithyroid drugs for less than 3 months. Making the TCR library involved RNA that had been extracted from PBMCs. The sample also formed part of further work on T cells in Graves' hyperthyroidism and ophthalmopathy. This second report adds: Also found in blood were most expanded thyroid clonotypes above 0.001.

The chain uses TRBV29-1 and TRBJ1-1; D remains ambiguous. The material was peripheral blood mononuclear cells (PBMCs), obtained at new diagnosis, from a patient treated with antithyroid drugs. The TCR comes from a man aged 18 to 35 with Graves disease. The CDR3 sequence: CSVAGGMNTEAFF. The CDR3 DNA reads as TGCAGCGTTGCCGGCGGGATGAACACTGAAGCTTTCTTT.